The entry below gives a single TCR beta chain sequence along with its context. Its antigen is undetermined. These data originate in a study of blood T cells in healthy people across ages. Study-wide findings and caveats: Diversity figures based on one million T cells were deemed too low. Age brought a roughly linear fall in TCR beta diversity measured per million T cells.

Combining a sample-barcoded 5' primer with a J-beta primer mix, a second PCR ran for roughly 7 to 11 cycles. TCRdb called the 5' RACE reads again in MiXCR, with one record for every CDR3 protein. The sample lists over 1,500,000 distinct CDR3 sequences, roughly 52% occurring once. The receptor was isolated from a woman aged 40 to 50 in good health. What was sequenced was blood.

The CDR3 protein is CATSRDVQVLYNEQFF. CDR3 coding DNA: TGTGCCACCAGCAGAGATGTCCAGGTTCTATACAATGAGCAGTTCTTC. This chain connects TRBV15 to TRBJ2-1, with unresolved D. The V gene lost 0 bases and the J gene lost 4 bases, with 13 bases spanning the gap. The germline gives CDR1 LNHNV, CDR2 YYDKDF (reference sequence). The CDR3 contains 16 residues.